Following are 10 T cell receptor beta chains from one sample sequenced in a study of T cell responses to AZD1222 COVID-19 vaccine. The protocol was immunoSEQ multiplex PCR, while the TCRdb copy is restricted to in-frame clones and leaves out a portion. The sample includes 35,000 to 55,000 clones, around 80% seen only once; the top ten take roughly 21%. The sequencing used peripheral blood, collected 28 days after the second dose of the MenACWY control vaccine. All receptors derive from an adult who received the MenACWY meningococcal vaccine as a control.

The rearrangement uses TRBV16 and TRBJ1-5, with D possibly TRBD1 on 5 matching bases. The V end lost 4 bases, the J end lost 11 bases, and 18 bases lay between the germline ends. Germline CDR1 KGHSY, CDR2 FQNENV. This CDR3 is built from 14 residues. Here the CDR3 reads CASSPGTITGAQHF. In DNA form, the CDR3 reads TGTGCCAGCAGCCCTGGCACTATCACGGGGGCCCAGCATTTT.

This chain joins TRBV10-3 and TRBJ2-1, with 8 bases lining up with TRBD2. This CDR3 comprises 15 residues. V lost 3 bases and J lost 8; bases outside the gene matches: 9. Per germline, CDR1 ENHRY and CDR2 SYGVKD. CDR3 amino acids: CAISDPGTSFYEQFF. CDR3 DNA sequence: TGTGCCATCAGTGATCCCGGGACTAGTTTCTATGAGCAGTTCTTC.

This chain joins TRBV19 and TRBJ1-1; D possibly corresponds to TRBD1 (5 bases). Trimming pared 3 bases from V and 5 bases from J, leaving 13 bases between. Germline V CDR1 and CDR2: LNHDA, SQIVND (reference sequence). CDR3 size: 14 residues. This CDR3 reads CASSIVGGETEAFF. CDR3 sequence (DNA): TGTGCCAGTAGTATTGTTGGGGGTGAGACTGAAGCTTTCTTT. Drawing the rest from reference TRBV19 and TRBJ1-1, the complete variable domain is DGGITQSPKYLFRKEGQNVTLSCEQNLNHDAMYWYRQDPGQGLRLIYYSQIVNDFQKGDIAEGYSVSREKKESFPLTVTSAQKNPTAFYLCASSIVGGETEAFFGQGTRLTVV.

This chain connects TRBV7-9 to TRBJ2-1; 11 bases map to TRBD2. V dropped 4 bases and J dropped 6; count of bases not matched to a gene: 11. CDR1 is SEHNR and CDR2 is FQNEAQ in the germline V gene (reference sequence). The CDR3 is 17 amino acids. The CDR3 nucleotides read TGTGCCAGCAGCTCTTTCACGGGACTAGCGGTAACCAATGAGCAGTTCTTC. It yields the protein CASSSFTGLAVTNEQFF.

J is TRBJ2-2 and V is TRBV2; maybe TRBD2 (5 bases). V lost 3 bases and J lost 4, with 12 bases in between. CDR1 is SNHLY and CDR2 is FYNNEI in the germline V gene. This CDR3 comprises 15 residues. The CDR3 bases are TGTGCCAGCAGTGATGGTAGCGCTGGCACCGGGGAGCTGTTTTTT. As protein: CASSDGSAGTGELFF.

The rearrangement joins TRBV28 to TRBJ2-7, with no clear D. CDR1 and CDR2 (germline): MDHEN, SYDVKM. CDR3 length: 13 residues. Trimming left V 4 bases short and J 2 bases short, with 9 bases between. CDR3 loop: CASSSSNPYEQYF. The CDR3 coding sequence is TGTGCCAGCAGTTCCAGCAACCCCTACGAGCAGTACTTC.

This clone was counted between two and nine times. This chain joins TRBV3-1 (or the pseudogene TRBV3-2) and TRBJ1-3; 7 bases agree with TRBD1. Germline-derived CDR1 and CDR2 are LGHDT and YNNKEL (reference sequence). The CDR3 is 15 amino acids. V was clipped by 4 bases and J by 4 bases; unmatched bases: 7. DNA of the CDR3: TGTGCCAGCAGCCCCCCGGGACAGACAGGAAACACCATATATTTT. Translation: CASSPPGQTGNTIYF.

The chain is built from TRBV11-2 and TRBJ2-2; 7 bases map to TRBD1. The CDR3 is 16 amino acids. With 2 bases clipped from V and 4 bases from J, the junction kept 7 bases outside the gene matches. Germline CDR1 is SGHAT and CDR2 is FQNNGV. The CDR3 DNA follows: TGTGCCAGCAGCTTACAGTGGACAGGACGCACCGGGGAGCTGTTTTTT. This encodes CASSLQWTGRTGELFF. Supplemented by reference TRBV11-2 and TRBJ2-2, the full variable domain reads EAGVAQSPRYKIIEKRQSVAFWCNPISGHATLYWYQQILGQGPKLLIQFQNNGVVDDSQLPKDRFSAERLKGVDSTLKIQPAKLEDSAVYLCASSLQWTGRTGELFFGEGSRLTVL.

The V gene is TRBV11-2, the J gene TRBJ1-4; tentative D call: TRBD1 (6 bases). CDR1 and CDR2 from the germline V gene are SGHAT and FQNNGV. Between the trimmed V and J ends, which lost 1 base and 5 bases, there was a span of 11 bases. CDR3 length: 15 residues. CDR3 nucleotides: TGTGCCAGCAGCTTAGTCTCAGGGGCGAATGAAAAACTGTTTTTT. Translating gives CASSLVSGANEKLFF.

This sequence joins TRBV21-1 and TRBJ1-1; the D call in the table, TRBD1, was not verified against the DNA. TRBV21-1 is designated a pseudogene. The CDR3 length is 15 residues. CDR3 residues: CASSRLGQNNSEAFF. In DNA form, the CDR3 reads TGTGCCAGCAGCAGGTTGGGACAGAACAACTCTGAAGCTTTCTTT.